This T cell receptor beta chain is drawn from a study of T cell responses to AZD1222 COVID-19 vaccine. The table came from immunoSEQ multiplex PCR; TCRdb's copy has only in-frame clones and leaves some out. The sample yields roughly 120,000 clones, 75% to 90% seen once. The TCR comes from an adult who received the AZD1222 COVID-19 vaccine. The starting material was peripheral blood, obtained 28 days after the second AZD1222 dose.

The CDR3 coding sequence is TGCGCCAGCAGCTTGGTGGGACAGGGCACGGAGACCCAGTACTTC. It is translated as CASSLVGQGTETQYF. The genes are TRBV5-1 and TRBJ2-5; 9 nucleotides align to TRBD1. The CDR3 consists of 15 residues. The ends lost 0 bases at V and 5 bases at J; junction bases unmatched: 5. CDR1 is SGHRS, CDR2 YFSETQ, per germline.